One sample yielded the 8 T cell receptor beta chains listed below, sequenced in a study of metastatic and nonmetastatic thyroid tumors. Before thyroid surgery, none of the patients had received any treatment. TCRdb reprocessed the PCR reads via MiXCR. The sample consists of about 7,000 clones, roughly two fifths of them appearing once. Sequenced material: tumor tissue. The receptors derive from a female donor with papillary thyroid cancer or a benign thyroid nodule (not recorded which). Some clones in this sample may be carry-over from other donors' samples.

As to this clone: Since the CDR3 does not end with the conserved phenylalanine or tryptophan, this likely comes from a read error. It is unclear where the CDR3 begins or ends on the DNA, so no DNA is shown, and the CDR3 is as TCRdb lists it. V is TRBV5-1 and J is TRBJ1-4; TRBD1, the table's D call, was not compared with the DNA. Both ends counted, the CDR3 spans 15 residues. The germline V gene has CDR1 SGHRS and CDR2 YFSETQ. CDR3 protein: CASSLEGADNEKLLC.

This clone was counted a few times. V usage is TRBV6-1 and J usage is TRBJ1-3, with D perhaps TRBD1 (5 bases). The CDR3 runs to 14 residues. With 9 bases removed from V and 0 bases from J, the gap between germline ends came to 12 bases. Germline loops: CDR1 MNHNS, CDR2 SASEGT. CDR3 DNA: TGTGCCAGTAGGGACGGTTTCTCTGGAAACACCATATATTTT. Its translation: CASRDGFSGNTIYF.

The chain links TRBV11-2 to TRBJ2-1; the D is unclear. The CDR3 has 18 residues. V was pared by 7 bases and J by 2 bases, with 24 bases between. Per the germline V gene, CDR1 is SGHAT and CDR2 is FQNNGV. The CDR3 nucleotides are TGTGCCAGCACCCACCGTTCCCCCATTAGTAACCCCTACAATGAGCAGTTCTTC. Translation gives CASTHRSPISNPYNEQFF. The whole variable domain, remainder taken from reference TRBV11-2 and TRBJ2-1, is EAGVAQSPRYKIIEKRQSVAFWCNPISGHATLYWYQQILGQGPKLLIQFQNNGVVDDSQLPKDRFSAERLKGVDSTLKIQPAKLEDSAVYLCASTHRSPISNPYNEQFFGPGTRLTVL.

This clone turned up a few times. CDR3 coding DNA: TGTGCCAGCAGTGAAGCCGCTAGCGGGAGGAACACCGGGGAGCTGTTTTTT. Translating it yields CASSEAASGRNTGELFF. The rearrangement uses TRBV6-1 and TRBJ2-2, with 10 bases matching TRBD2. The CDR3 runs to 17 residues. V gave up 0 bases and J gave up 1 base; unmatched junction bases: 2. CDR1 MNHNS and CDR2 SASEGT come from the germline V gene.

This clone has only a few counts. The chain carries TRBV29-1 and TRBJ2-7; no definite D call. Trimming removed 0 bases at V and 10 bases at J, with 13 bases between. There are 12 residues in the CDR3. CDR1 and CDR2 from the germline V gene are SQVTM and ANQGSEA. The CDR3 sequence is CSVEDTAVDQYF. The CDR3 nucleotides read TGCAGCGTTGAAGATACTGCGGTCGATCAGTACTTC.

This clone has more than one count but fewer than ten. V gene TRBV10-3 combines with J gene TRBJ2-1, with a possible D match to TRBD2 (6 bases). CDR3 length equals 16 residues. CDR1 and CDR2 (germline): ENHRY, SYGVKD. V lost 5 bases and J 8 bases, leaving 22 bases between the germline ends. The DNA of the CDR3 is TGTGCCATCAGTCCCCCAGCGGGCGAAACCAGGGATGAGCAGTTCTTC. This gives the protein CAISPPAGETRDEQFF.

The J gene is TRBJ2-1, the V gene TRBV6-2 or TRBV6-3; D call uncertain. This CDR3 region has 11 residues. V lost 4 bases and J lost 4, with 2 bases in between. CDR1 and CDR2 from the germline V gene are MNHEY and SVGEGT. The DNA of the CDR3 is TGTGCCAGCAGTTGGTACAATGAGCAGTTCTTC. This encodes CASSWYNEQFF.

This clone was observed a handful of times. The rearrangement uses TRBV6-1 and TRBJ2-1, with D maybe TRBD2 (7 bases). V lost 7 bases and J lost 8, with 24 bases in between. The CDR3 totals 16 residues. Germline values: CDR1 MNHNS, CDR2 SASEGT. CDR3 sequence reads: CASTPQGGPTLDEQFF. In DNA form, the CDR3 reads TGTGCCAGCACCCCACAGGGAGGGCCTACTTTGGATGAGCAGTTCTTC.